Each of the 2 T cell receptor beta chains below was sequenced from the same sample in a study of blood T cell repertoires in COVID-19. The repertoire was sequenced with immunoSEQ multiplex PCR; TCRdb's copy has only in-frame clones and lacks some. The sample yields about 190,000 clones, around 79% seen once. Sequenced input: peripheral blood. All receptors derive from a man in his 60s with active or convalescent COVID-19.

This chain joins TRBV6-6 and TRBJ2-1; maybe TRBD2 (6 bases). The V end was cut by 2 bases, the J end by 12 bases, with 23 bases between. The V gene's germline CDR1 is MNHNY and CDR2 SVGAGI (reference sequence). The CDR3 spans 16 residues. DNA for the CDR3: TGTGCCAGCAGTTACAGCGAATTGGGAGGATCACCATCGCAGTTCTTC. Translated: CASSYSELGGSPSQFF.

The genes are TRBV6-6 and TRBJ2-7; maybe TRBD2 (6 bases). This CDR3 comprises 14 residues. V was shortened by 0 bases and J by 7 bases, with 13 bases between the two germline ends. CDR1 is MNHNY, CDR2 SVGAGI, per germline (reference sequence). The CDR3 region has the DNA TGTGCCAGCAGTTACTCGGGACTCATTAAGGAGCAGTACTTC. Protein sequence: CASSYSGLIKEQYF.